A selection of T cell receptor beta chains follows, all from one sample in a study of blood T cell repertoires in COVID-19. Using immunoSEQ multiplex PCR, the repertoire was profiled, and TCRdb retains in-frame clones only, with some absent. The profile shows about 230,000 clones, around 83% of them singletons. The specimen sequenced was peripheral blood. These receptors all stem from a man between 40 and 49 years old with acute or convalescent COVID-19. Each CDR3 is given with its conserved first and last residue. The order of the fields is J gene, D gene, clone size, V gene, CDR3 protein, CDR3 DNA. A D gene is named only where the DNA matches it firmly. Only some rows state a clone size, as once, few, many or a class for expanded clones.

TRBJ1-3 TRBD1 NA TRBV2 CASSVRGQGNTIYF TGTGCCAGCAGTGTAAGGGGGCAAGGAAACACCATATATTTT
TRBJ2-1 NA once TRBV4-2 CASSQGAGISSSSYNEQFF TGTGCCAGCAGCCAAGGGGCCGGGATATCATCCTCGTCCTACAATGAGCAGTTCTTC
TRBJ2-1 TRBD2 few TRBV5-1 CASSLARLAGDNEQFF TGCGCCAGCAGCTTGGCCAGACTAGCGGGTGACAATGAGCAGTTCTTC
TRBJ1-2 NA NA TRBV28 CASSPQGGYGYTF TGTGCCAGCAGTCCGCAGGGAGGCTATGGCTACACCTTC
TRBJ2-3 NA NA TRBV6-4 CASSDSGTSTDTQYF TGTGCCAGCAGTGACTCCGGGACTAGCACAGATACGCAGTATTTT
TRBJ2-1 NA NA TRBV24-1 CATSREDSSYNEQFF TGTGCCACCAGTAGGGAGGATTCCTCCTACAATGAGCAGTTCTTC
TRBJ2-5 TRBD2 NA TRBV6-2/TRBV6-3 CASSSLGLAGVKRETQYF TGTGCCAGCAGTTCGTTAGGACTAGCGGGGGTAAAAAGGGAGACCCAGTACTTC
TRBJ1-5 NA NA TRBV7-8 CASSVDSNQPQHF TGTGCCAGCAGCGTCGACAGTAATCAGCCCCAGCATTTT
TRBJ2-1 NA NA TRBV2 CASTREEGRNEQFF TGTGCCAGCACCCGAGAGGAAGGTCGAAATGAGCAGTTCTTC
TRBJ2-5 NA NA TRBV21-1 CASSKRIGKGLLQETQYF TGTGCCAGCAGCAAACGGATTGGGAAGGGACTACTCCAAGAGACCCAGTACTTC
TRBJ1-2 NA once TRBV9 CASSVGMETGGGYTF TGTGCCAGCAGCGTAGGTATGGAGACAGGCGGCGGCTACACCTTC
TRBJ1-6 TRBD1 NA TRBV27 CASSPHRGLKGSPLHF TGTGCCAGCAGTCCTCACAGGGGATTAAAGGGTTCACCCCTCCACTTT
TRBJ1-5 NA NA TRBV15 CATSREGGNQPQHF TGTGCCACCAGCAGAGAAGGGGGCAATCAGCCCCAGCATTTT
TRBJ2-2 NA NA TRBV7-9 CASSREGAAGELFF TGTGCCAGCAGCAGGGAAGGGGCGGCCGGGGAGCTGTTTTTT
TRBJ2-6 NA NA TRBV28 CASSLPEWTATSGANVLTF TGTGCCAGCAGTCTACCGGAATGGACAGCCACCTCTGGGGCCAACGTCCTGACTTTC
TRBJ2-5 TRBD2 NA TRBV11-1 CASSRTSGGAEETQYF TGTGCCAGCAGCCGGACTAGCGGGGGGGCGGAAGAGACCCAGTACTTC
TRBJ1-4 NA NA TRBV5-4 CASSHITENEKLFF TGTGCCAGCAGCCATATCACGGAGAATGAAAAACTGTTTTTT